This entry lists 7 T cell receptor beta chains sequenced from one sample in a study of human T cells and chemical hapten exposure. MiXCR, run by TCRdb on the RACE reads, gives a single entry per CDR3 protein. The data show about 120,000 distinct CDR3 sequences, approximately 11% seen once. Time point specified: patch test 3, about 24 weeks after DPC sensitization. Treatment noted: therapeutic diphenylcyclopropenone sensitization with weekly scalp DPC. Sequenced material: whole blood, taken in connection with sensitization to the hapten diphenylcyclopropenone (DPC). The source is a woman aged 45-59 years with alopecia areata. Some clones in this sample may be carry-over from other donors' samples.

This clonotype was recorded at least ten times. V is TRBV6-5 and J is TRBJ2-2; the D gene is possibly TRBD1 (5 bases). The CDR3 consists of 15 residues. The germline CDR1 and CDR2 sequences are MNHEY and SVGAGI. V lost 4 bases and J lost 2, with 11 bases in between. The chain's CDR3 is CASSLGHFNTGELFF. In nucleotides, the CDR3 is TGTGCCAGCAGTTTAGGACATTTTAACACCGGGGAGCTGTTTTTT.

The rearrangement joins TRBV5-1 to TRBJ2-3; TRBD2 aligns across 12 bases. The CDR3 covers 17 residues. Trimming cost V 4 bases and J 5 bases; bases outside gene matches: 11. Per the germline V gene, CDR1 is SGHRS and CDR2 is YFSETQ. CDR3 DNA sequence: TGCGCCAGCAGCACCCCTTCTAGCGGGAGGGCGGAAGATACGCAGTATTTT. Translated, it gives CASSTPSSGRAEDTQYF.

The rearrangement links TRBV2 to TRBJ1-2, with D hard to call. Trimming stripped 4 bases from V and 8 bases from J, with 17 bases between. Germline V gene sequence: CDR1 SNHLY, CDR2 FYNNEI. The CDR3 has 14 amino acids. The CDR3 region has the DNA TGTGCCAGCAGTGGTCGCAGCTTCTATGGAGGCTACACCTTC. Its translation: CASSGRSFYGGYTF. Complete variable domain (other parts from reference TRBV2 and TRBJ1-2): EPEVTQTPSHQVTQMGQEVILRCVPISNHLYFYWYRQILGQKVEFLVSFYNNEISEKSEIFDDQFSVERPDGSNFTLKIRSTKLEDSAMYFCASSGRSFYGGYTFGSGTRLTVV.

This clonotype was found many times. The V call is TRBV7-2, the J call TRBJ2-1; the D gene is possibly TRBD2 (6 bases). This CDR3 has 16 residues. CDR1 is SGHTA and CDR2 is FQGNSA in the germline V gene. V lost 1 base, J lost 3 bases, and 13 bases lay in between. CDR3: CASSLVGLLNYNEQFF. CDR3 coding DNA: TGTGCCAGCAGCTTAGTGGGACTCCTAAACTACAATGAGCAGTTCTTC.

The CDR3 nucleotides read TGCAGCGTTGAAGGTAGCCGGGGAGGCACAGATACGCAGTATTTT. Its protein product is CSVEGSRGGTDTQYF. This chain joins TRBV29-1 and TRBJ2-3; TRBD2 might be the D (5 bases). CDR1 and CDR2 from the germline V gene are SQVTM and ANQGSEA. Trimming removed 1 base at V and 1 base at J, with 12 bases between. This CDR3 is 15 amino acids long.

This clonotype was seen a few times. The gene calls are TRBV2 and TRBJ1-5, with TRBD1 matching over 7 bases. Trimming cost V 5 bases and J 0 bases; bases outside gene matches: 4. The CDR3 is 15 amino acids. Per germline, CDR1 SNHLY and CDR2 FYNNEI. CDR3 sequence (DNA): TGTGCCAGCAGTCTAAGGGGGCGTAGCAATCAGCCCCAGCATTTT. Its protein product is CASSLRGRSNQPQHF.

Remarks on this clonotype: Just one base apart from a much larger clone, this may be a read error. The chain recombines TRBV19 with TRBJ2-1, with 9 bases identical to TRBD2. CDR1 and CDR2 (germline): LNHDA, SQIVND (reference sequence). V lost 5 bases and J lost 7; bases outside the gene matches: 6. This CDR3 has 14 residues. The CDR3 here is CASSQAGGLNEQFF. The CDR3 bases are TGTGCCAGTAGTCAGGCGGGGGGGCTGAATGAGCAGTTCTTC.